What follows are 22 T cell receptor beta chains derived from one specimen sequenced in a study of T cell repertoires in cytomegalovirus infection. Each CDR3 protein is one row after TCRdb ran MiXCR on the reads. The table lists 95,000 to 150,000 distinct CDR3 sequences, more than 25% of them singletons, with approximately 59% in the top ten. Their target antigens are unknown. The source material was CD8+ T cells from cultured PBMCs, sampled from culture after CMV antigen stimulation. These receptors all stem from a human donor in good health (CMV status not recorded). Some clones in this sample may be carry-over from other donors' samples.

The chain is built from TRBV4-1 and TRBJ2-7; 8 positions agree with TRBD1. CDR3 length equals 15 residues. The J segment lost 0 bases and the V segment lost 1 base, leaving 2 bases of the junction unmatched. The germline V gene encodes CDR1 MGHRA and CDR2 YSYEKL. The CDR3 nucleotides are TGCGCCAGCAGCCAAGGGGACAGGAGCTCCTACGAGCAGTACTTC. Its translation: CASSQGDRSSYEQYF.

This clonotype showed up just a few times. The chain links TRBV2 to TRBJ1-1, with D possibly TRBD1 on 5 matching bases. The V gene lost 7 bases and the J gene lost 5 bases, with 11 bases spanning the gap. The CDR3 sequence is 12 residues long. The germline V gene encodes CDR1 SNHLY and CDR2 FYNNEI. The CDR3 nucleotides read TGTGCCAGCACCATTGGGGGGACTGAAGCTTTCTTT. Protein: CASTIGGTEAFF.

The genes are TRBV20-1 and TRBJ1-6; the D gene is possibly TRBD1 (5 bases). CDR1 is DFQATT, CDR2 SNEGSKA, per germline (reference sequence). V was shortened by 2 bases and J by 19 bases, with 15 bases between the two germline ends. The CDR3 has 11 residues. The DNA for the CDR3 is TGCAGTGCTAGATGGGGCGTGGACTTTCACTTT. Encoded protein: CSARWGVDFHF.

This clonotype showed up many times. V gene TRBV6-1 combines with J gene TRBJ2-5; D uncertain. Trimming removed 6 bases from V and 4 bases from J, with 9 bases in between. Germline V CDR1 and CDR2: MNHNS, SASEGT. The CDR3 totals 12 residues. The CDR3 region is CASRTDGETQYF. In DNA form, the CDR3 reads TGTGCCAGCAGAACCGACGGAGAGACCCAGTACTTC.

The chain combines TRBV15 with TRBJ2-7; possible D gene TRBD2, 6 bases. V was cut by 0 bases and J by 2 bases, with 11 bases left in between. CDR3 length equals 15 residues. Germline CDR1 LNHNV, CDR2 YYDKDF (reference sequence). The CDR3 loop is CATSRDRLGPYEQYF. CDR3 nucleotides: TGTGCCACCAGCAGAGATCGACTAGGCCCCTACGAGCAGTACTTC.

A few counts support this clonotype. The rearrangement joins TRBV6-1 to TRBJ1-5, with TRBD1 matching 8 bases. This CDR3 region has 15 residues. V was pared by 6 bases and J by 0 bases, with 4 bases of the junction left unmatched. Germline V gene lookup returns CDR1 MNHNS and CDR2 SASEGT. In DNA, the CDR3 is TGTGCCAGCAGGGGACAGGTATATAGCAATCAGCCCCAGCATTTT. Translating it yields CASRGQVYSNQPQHF.

This clonotype appeared many times. The chain links TRBV7-2 to TRBJ2-7; TRBD1 or TRBD2 may be the D gene (5 bases each). The germline CDR1 and CDR2 sequences are SGHTA and FQGNSA. The CDR3 covers 16 residues. V was cut by 1 base and J by 3 bases, with 16 bases left in between. CDR3 in DNA: TGTGCCAGCAGCTTAGTCCCGACAGCGGTACTCTACGAGCAGTACTTC. Its translation: CASSLVPTAVLYEQYF.

This clonotype showed up many times. The chain recombines TRBV12-3 or TRBV12-4 with TRBJ1-1, with D perhaps matching TRBD1 (5 bases). This CDR3 has 11 amino acids. V gave up 2 bases and J gave up 8 bases, with 6 bases separating them. CDR3 loop: CASSLQGEAFF. The CDR3 DNA is TGTGCCAGCAGTTTACAGGGAGAAGCTTTCTTT.

The chain links TRBV5-3 to TRBJ1-1, with a possible D match to TRBD1 (6 bases). TRBV5-3 is filed as an ORF, its function uncertain. CDR3 length: 16 residues. Trimming removed 8 bases from V and 0 bases from J, with 20 bases in between. The CDR3 DNA sequence: TGTGCCAGTTCCGGTAGGCCAGGGGTTATGAACACTGAAGCTTTCTTT. Translated: CASSGRPGVMNTEAFF.

This clonotype was observed a handful of times. The chain carries TRBV6-5 and TRBJ2-7, with TRBD2 identical over 7 bases. V lost 3 bases to trimming and J lost 5 bases; unmatched junction nucleotides: 10. This CDR3 comprises 15 residues. Germline CDR1 MNHEY, CDR2 SVGAGI. CDR3 nucleotides: TGTGCCAGCAGTTATAGCCCGGGACTATACGACGAGCAGTACTTC. It specifies CASSYSPGLYDEQYF.

Remarks on this clonotype: With a much larger clone just one base away, this may be a read error. The chain joins TRBV7-2 to TRBJ2-5; D is unclear. CDR1 SGHTA and CDR2 FQGNSA come from the germline V gene. The germline V and J ends were trimmed by 7 bases and 1 base, with 19 bases remaining between them. The length of the CDR3 is 16 residues. The chain's CDR3 is CASTPVGKHTQETQYF. In nucleotides, the CDR3 is TGTGCCAGCACCCCAGTGGGCAAACATACCCAAGAGACCCAGTACTTC. The variable domain in full, completed from reference TRBV7-2 and TRBJ2-5, reads GAGVSQSPSNKVTEKGKDVELRCDPISGHTALYWYRQSLGQGLEFLIYFQGNSAPDKSGLPSDRFSAERTGGSVSTLTIQRTQQEDSAVYLCASTPVGKHTQETQYFGPGTRLLVL.

The J gene is TRBJ2-5, the V gene TRBV7-6, with D possibly TRBD1 on 5 matching bases. The CDR3 is 16 amino acids. Trimming took 0 bases from V and 4 from J, leaving 15 bases between them. The germline CDR1 and CDR2 sequences are SGHVS and FNYEAQ. The CDR3 sequence is CASSLAAARVGETQYF. For the CDR3, the DNA is TGTGCCAGCAGCTTAGCGGCCGCCAGGGTCGGAGAGACCCAGTACTTC.

The chain employs TRBV20-1 and TRBJ2-3; D not certain. The germline gives CDR1 DFQATT, CDR2 SNEGSKA (reference sequence). V was cut by 0 bases and J by 7 bases, with 14 bases left in between. This CDR3 is built from 14 residues. Here the CDR3 DNA reads TGCAGTGCTAGAGATATGGTCCTAGGCAATACGCAGTATTTT. It codes for CSARDMVLGNTQYF.

The rearrangement links TRBV2 to TRBJ1-5; 9 bases fit TRBD1. CDR3 length equals 16 residues. The germline V gene encodes CDR1 SNHLY and CDR2 FYNNEI. The V gene end was trimmed by 3 bases and the J gene end by 6 bases; junction bases not matched to a gene: 9. The CDR3 DNA sequence: TGTGCCAGCAGTGATTTGACAGGGGGTTTTGGTCAGCCCCAGCATTTT. Its translation is CASSDLTGGFGQPQHF. Full variable domain (outside the CDR3, taken from reference TRBV2 and TRBJ1-5): EPEVTQTPSHQVTQMGQEVILRCVPISNHLYFYWYRQILGQKVEFLVSFYNNEISEKSEIFDDQFSVERPDGSNFTLKIRSTKLEDSAMYFCASSDLTGGFGQPQHFGDGTRLSIL.

This sequence joins TRBV15 and TRBJ2-5, with 9 bases identical to TRBD2. The CDR3 totals 17 residues. V lost 2 bases and J lost 1; bases outside the gene matches: 8. The germline CDR1 and CDR2 sequences are LNHNV and YYDKDF (reference sequence). The CDR3, as DNA: TGTGCCACCAGCAGACCGTTCGCGGGGGGGAGCCAAGAGACCCAGTACTTC. Its translation is CATSRPFAGGSQETQYF.

The V gene is TRBV12-3 or TRBV12-4, the J gene TRBJ1-5; D possibly corresponds to TRBD1 (5 bases). V lost 5 bases, J lost 2 bases, and 13 bases lay in between. The CDR3 consists of 15 residues. Here the CDR3 reads CASSPGIYGNQPQHF. In DNA form, the CDR3 reads TGTGCCAGCAGTCCAGGGATTTATGGCAATCAGCCCCAGCATTTT.

The rearrangement joins TRBV6-5 to TRBJ2-3; 10 bases agree with TRBD2. The V segment lost 0 bases and the J segment 3 bases; nucleotides outside the gene matches: 6. The CDR3 covers 17 residues. Germline V gene lookup returns CDR1 MNHEY and CDR2 SVGAGI. CDR3 sequence (DNA): TGTGCCAGCAGTTACTCGATCGCTAGCGGGGGAACAGATACGCAGTATTTT. As protein: CASSYSIASGGTDTQYF.

Ten or more counts support this clonotype. J is TRBJ2-1 and V is TRBV7-2; D possibly corresponds to TRBD2 (5 bases). Germline lookup yields CDR1 SGHTA and CDR2 FQGNSA. V lost 2 bases and J lost 4, with 15 bases in between. This CDR3 comprises 16 residues. This chain's CDR3 is CASSLLLLGRYNEQFF. CDR3 nucleotides: TGTGCCAGCAGCTTACTGCTCCTAGGGAGATACAATGAGCAGTTCTTC.

As to this clonotype: This clone may be a read error of a much larger clone one base away. V usage is TRBV7-6 and J usage is TRBJ2-1; TRBD2 aligns across 8 bases. The CDR3 contains 15 residues. J gave up 6 bases and V 4 bases, and 8 bases lay outside the gene matches. The germline CDR1 and CDR2 sequences are SGHVS and FNYEAQ. The CDR3 region is CASSSWTSLVNEQFF. The CDR3 DNA reads as TGTGCCAGCAGCTCCTGGACTAGCCTAGTCAATGAGCAGTTCTTC.

This clonotype was detected many times. The chain couples TRBV6-2 or TRBV6-3 to TRBJ2-1; 8 nucleotides match TRBD2. The CDR3 has 16 residues. V shed 3 bases and J 4 bases; nucleotides not matched to a gene: 8. Germline lookup yields CDR1 MNHEY and CDR2 SVGEGT. Written as DNA, the CDR3 is TGTGCCAGCAGTTATCTAGAGGCGGGGGGTTACAATGAGCAGTTCTTC. Residues: CASSYLEAGGYNEQFF.

The V and J genes are TRBV4-3 and TRBJ2-1, with D possibly TRBD2 on 6 matching bases. CDR3 length: 17 amino acids. Trimming pared 0 bases from V and 2 bases from J, leaving 14 bases between. Per germline, CDR1 LGHNA and CDR2 YSLEER. The CDR3 coding sequence is TGCGCCAGCAGCCAAGATCGCATGGGGGGTGCCTACAATGAGCAGTTCTTC. Amino acids: CASSQDRMGGAYNEQFF.

This clonotype showed up just a few times. V and J are TRBV27 and TRBJ2-5; the match to TRBD1 covers 9 bases. This CDR3 has 13 residues. The junction had 4 bases not matched to a gene; V was cut back by 6 bases and J by 5 bases. Germline V gene sequence: CDR1 MNHEY, CDR2 SMNVEV (reference sequence). DNA for the CDR3: TGTGCCAGCAGCTCTGACAGGGGGGAGACCCAGTACTTC. As protein: CASSSDRGETQYF.